Given below is one T cell receptor (beta chain) in context. What it binds is unknown. With 10-nucleotide random UMIs, 5'RACE was used to make the cDNA. TCRdb reprocessed the 5' RACE reads via MiXCR and lists one record per CDR3 protein. Seen here are 75,000 to 80,000 distinct CDR3 sequences, about 5.5% observed once, and the top ten hold less than 2.5%. In germline, CDR1 is SGHKS, CDR2 YYEKEE (reference sequence). V was pared by 2 bases and J by 5 bases, with 10 bases between. This CDR3 spans 14 amino acids. The sample is drawn from a study of neurological immune-mediated disorders. Broader study findings: HTLV-1-associated myelopathy had the most TCR clonal expansion, and multiple sclerosis had the least, less than healthy controls. Across subjects, no CDR3 amino acid sequence appeared in expanded clones of more than one subject, a finding that suggested private repertoires in all groups. Phylogenetic analysis grouped 18 of 34 multiple sclerosis patients' repertoires together, suggesting a possible repertoire signature.

V gene TRBV5-5 combines with J gene TRBJ2-2, with D perhaps matching TRBD2 (5 bases). The clonotype comes from a woman aged 25-40 years with multiple sclerosis. Sequencing was carried out using PBMCs. For the CDR3, the DNA is TGTGCCAGCAGCTTTTTTCGGGAAACCGGGGAGCTGTTTTTT. Translating it yields CASSFFRETGELFF. The full variable domain, rest sourced from reference TRBV5-5 and TRBJ2-2, is DAGVTQSPTHLIKTRGQQVTLRCSPISGHKSVSWYQQVLGQGPQFIFQYYEKEERGRGNFPDRFSARQFPNYSSELNVNALLLGDSALYLCASSFFRETGELFFGEGSRLTVL.